Below, one T cell receptor (beta chain) is given with its context. Antigen unknown. The memory fraction was CD4+CD45RO+CD25- cells. Trimming pared 0 bases from V and 12 bases from J, leaving 11 bases between. This CDR3 comprises 12 residues. The germline V gene encodes CDR1 MNHEY and CDR2 SVGEGT. Study-wide results and caveats: In terms of TCR gene usage, tumor memory CD4+ T cells clustered together with blood and lymph node memory CD4+ cells, as well as with lymph node naive CD4+ cells.

Full-length variable regions came from constant-region reverse primers plus semi-nested Nested Universal Primer A PCR. Each CDR3 protein is one row after TCRdb ran MiXCR on the 5' RACE reads. Found here are 55,000 to 70,000 distinct CDR3 sequences, around 28% of them singletons; the top ten hold approximately 3%. What was sequenced was tumor-infiltrating memory CD4+ T cells sorted from the breast tumor. As for subset: memory CD4+ T cells, CD4+CD45RO+CD25-. The J gene is TRBJ1-2, the V gene TRBV6-2 or TRBV6-3; D is uncertain. The receptor comes from a female donor with breast cancer. The CDR3 region is CASSYSHGVDTF. The CDR3, as DNA: TGTGCCAGCAGTTACTCCCACGGAGTGGACACCTTC.